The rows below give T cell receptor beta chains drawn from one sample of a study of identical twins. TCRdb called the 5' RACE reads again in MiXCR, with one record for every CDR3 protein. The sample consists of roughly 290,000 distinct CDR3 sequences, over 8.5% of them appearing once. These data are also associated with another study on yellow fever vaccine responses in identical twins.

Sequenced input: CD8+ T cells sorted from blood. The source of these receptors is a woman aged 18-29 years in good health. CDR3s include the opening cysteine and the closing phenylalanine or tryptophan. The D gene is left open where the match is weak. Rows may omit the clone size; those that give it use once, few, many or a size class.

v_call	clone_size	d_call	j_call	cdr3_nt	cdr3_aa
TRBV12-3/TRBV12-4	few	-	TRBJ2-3	TGTGCCAGCAGTTTGGGATCTTGGGCAGATACGCAGTATTTT	CASSLGSWADTQYF
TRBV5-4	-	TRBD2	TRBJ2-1	TGTGCCAGCAGCGATGGACTAGTTTTTAATGAGCAGTTCTTC	CASSDGLVFNEQFF
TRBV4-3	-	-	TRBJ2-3	TGCGCCAGCAGCCCCTCGAGGGCCATCGAAGCTCCAGATACTAGTTATTTT	CASSPSRAIEAPDTSYF
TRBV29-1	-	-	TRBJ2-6	TGCAGCGCTATCTCAGGGGTTGGGGCCAACGTCCTGACTTTC	CSAISGVGANVLTF
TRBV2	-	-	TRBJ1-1	TGTGCCAGCAGTCCGGGTATCACTGAAGCTTTCTTT	CASSPGITEAFF
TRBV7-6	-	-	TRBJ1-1	TGTGCCAGCAGCTTAACCAGGGGGAACACTGAAGCTTTCTTT	CASSLTRGNTEAFF
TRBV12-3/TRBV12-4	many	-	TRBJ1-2	TGTGCCAGCAGTTTAGGGAAAGGGACAAGATTCTATGGCTACACCTTC	CASSLGKGTRFYGYTF
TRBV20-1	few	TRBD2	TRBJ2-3	TGCAGTGCTTTTAGCGGGAGCATAGATACGCAGTATTTT	CSAFSGSIDTQYF
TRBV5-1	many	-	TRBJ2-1	TGCGCCAGCAGCTTGATAGCTACCAATGAGCAGTTCTTC	CASSLIATNEQFF
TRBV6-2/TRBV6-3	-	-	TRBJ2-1	TGTGCCAGCAGTTGGACTTCAGCGAATGAGCAGTTCTTC	CASSWTSANEQFF
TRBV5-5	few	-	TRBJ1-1	TGTGCCAGCAGCTTGGTTCCAGGGCCCACTGAAGCTTTCTTT	CASSLVPGPTEAFF
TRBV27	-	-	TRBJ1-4	TGTGCCAGCGGGTTACAGACAGGCCCTAATGAAAAACTGTTTTTT	CASGLQTGPNEKLFF
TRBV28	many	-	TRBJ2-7	TGTGCCAGCAGTTTAGGTGGTGTTAACCGCGAGCAGTACTTC	CASSLGGVNREQYF
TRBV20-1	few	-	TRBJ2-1	TGCAGTGCTAGAGATCTGGGCGGTTATTACAATGAGCAGTTCTTC	CSARDLGGYYNEQFF
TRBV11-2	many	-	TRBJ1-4	TGTGCCAGCAGCCCGTGGACAGCTGAAAAACTGTTTTTT	CASSPWTAEKLFF
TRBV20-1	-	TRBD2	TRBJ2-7	TGCTGTGCTAGAGATTTAGGGGCGGGGGACCCCTACGAGCAGTACTTC	CCARDLGAGDPYEQYF